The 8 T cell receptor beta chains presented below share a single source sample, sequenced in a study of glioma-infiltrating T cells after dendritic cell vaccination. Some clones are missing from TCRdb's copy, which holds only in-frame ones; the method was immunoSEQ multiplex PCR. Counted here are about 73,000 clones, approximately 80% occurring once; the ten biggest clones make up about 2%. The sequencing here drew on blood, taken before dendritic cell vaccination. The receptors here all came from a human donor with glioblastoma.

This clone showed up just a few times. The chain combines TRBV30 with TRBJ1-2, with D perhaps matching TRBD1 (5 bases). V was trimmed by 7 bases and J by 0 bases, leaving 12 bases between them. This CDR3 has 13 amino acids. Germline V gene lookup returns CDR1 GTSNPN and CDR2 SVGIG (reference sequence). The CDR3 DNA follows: TGTGCCTCCCCGACGACAGCTAACTATGGCTACACCTTC. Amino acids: CASPTTANYGYTF. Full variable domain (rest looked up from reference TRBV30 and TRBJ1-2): SQTIHQWPATLVQPVGSPLSLECTVEGTSNPNLYWYRQAAGRGLQLLFYSVGIGQISSEVPQNLSASRPQDRQFILSSKKLLLSDSGFYLCASPTTANYGYTFGSGTRLTVV.

The CDR3 nucleotides read TGTGCCAGCAGTGAAGAGATGACAGGAGGTGAAAAACTGTTTTTT. This sequence encodes CASSEEMTGGEKLFF. The chain has TRBV25-1 and TRBJ1-4; maybe TRBD1 (6 bases). The germline gives CDR1 MGHDK, CDR2 SYGVNS. The CDR3 sequence is 15 residues long. V lost 2 bases, J lost 7 bases, and 14 bases lay in between.

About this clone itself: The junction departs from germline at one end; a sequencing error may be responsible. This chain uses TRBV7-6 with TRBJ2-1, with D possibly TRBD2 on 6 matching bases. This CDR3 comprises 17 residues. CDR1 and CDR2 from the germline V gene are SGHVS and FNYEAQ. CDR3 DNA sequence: TGTGCCAGCAGCCATTTCGATCGGGGGTCCCTCTACCATGAGCAGTTCTTC. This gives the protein CASSHFDRGSLYHEQFF.

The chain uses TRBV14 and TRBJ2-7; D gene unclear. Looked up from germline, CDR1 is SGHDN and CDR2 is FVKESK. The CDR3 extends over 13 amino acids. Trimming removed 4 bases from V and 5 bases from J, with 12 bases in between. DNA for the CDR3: TGTGCCAGCAGCCCGTCAAGTAGCCACGAGCAGTACTTC. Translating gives CASSPSSSHEQYF. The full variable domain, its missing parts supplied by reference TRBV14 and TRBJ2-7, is EAGVTQFPSHSVIEKGQTVTLRCDPISGHDNLYWYRRVMGKEIKFLLHFVKESKQDESGMPNNRFLAERTGGTYSTLKVQPAELEDSGVYFCASSPSSSHEQYFGPGTRLTVT.

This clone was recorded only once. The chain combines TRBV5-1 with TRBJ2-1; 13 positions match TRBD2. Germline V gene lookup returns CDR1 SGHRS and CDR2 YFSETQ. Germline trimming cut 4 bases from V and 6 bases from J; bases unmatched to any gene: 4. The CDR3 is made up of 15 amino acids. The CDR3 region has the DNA TGCGCCAGCAGCGCGGGACTAGCGGGGATCAATGAGCAGTTCTTC. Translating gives CASSAGLAGINEQFF.

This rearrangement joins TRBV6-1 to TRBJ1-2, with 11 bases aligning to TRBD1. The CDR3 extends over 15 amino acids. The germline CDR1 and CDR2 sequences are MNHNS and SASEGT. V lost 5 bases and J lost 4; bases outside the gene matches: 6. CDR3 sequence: CASSPGQGAGYGYTF. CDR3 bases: TGTGCCAGCAGTCCAGGACAGGGGGCTGGCTATGGCTACACCTTC.

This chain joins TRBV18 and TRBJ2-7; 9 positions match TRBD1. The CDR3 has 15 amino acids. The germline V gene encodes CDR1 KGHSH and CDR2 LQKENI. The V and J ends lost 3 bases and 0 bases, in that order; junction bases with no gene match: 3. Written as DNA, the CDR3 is TGTGCCAGCTCACCGGGACAGGGTAGCTCCTACGAGCAGTACTTC. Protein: CASSPGQGSSYEQYF.

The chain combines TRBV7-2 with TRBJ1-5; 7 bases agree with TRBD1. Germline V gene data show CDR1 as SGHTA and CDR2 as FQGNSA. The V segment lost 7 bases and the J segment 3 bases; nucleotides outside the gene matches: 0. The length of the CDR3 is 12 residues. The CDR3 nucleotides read TGTGCCAGCAAGGGGGCCAATCAGCCCCAGCATTTT. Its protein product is CASKGANQPQHF.